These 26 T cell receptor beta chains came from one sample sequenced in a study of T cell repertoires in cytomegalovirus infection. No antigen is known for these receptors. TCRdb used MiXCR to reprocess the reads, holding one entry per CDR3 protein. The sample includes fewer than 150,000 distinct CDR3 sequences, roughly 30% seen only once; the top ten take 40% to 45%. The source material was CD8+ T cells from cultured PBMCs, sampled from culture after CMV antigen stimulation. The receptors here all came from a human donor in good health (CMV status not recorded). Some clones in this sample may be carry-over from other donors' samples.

The CDR3 DNA is TGTGCCAGCATTCCGACAGGGTCGAGGAGCACAGATACGCAGTATTTT. Amino acid sequence: CASIPTGSRSTDTQYF. This sequence joins TRBV12-3 or TRBV12-4 and TRBJ2-3; 7 nucleotides match TRBD1. This CDR3 is 16 amino acids long. V lost 7 bases and J lost 0; bases outside the gene matches: 10.

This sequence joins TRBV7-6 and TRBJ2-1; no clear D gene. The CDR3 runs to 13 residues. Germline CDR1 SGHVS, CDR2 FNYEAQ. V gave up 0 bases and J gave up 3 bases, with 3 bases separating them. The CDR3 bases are TGTGCCAGCAGCTTAGCCAACTACAATGAGCAGTTCTTC. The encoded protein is CASSLANYNEQFF.

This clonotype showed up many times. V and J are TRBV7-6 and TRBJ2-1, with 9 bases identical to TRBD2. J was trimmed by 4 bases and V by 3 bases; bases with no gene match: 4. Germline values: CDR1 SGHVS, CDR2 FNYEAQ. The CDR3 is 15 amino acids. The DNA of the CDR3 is TGTGCCAGCAGCTTTACTAGCGGGTTATACAATGAGCAGTTCTTC. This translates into CASSFTSGLYNEQFF.

The CDR3 loop reads CSARGRLTVQHF. In nucleotides, the CDR3 is TGCAGTGCTAGAGGACGACTGACGGTTCAGCATTTT. The J gene is TRBJ1-5, the V gene TRBV20-1; D is unclear. The CDR3 runs 12 residues. With 1 base removed from V and 13 bases from J, the gap between germline ends came to 14 bases. Germline-derived CDR1 and CDR2 are DFQATT and SNEGSKA (reference sequence).

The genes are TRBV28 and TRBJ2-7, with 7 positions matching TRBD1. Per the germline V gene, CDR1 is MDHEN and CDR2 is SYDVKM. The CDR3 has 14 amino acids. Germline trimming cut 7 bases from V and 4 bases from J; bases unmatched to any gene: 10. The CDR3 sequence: CASNPTGFQYEQYF. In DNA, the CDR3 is TGTGCCAGCAACCCGACAGGGTTTCAATACGAGCAGTACTTC.

The CDR3 region is CASSTGDNNQPQHF. The CDR3 nucleotides are TGTGCCAGCAGCACGGGGGACAACAATCAGCCCCAGCATTTT. This rearrangement joins TRBV6-6 to TRBJ1-5; possible D gene TRBD1, 6 bases. The V end was cut by 6 bases, the J end by 3 bases, with 12 bases between. Looked up from germline, CDR1 is MNHNY and CDR2 is SVGAGI (reference sequence). The CDR3 totals 14 residues.

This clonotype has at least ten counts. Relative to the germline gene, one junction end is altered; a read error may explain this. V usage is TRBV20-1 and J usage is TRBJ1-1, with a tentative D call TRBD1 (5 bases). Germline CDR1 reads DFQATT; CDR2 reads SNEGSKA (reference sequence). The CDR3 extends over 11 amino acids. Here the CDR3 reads CSARDFWGGGF. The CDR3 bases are TGCAGTGCTAGAGATTTTTGGGGCGGGGGGTTT.

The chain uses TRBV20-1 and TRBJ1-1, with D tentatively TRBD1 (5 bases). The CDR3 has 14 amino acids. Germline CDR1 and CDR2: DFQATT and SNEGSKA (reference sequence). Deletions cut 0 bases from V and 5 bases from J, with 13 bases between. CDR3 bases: TGCAGTGCTAGAGATCTAGGGGTAGAGACTGAAGCTTTCTTT. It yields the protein CSARDLGVETEAFF.

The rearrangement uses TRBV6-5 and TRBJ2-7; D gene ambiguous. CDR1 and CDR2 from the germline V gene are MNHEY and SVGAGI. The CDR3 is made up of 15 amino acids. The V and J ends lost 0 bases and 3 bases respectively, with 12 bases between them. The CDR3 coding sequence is TGTGCCAGCAGTTACTCACAAGACACCTTCTACGAGCAGTACTTC. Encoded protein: CASSYSQDTFYEQYF.

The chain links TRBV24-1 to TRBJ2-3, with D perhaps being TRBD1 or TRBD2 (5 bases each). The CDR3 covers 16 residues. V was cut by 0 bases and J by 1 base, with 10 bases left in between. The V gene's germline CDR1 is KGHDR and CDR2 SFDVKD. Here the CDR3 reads CATSDLRDGRTDTQYF. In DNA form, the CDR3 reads TGTGCCACCAGTGATTTGCGGGACGGGCGCACAGATACGCAGTATTTT.

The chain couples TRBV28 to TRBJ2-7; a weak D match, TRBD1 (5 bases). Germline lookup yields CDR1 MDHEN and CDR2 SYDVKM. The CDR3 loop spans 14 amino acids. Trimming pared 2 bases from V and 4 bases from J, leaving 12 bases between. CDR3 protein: CASSLTGRAYEQYF. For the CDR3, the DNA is TGTGCCAGCAGTTTAACAGGACGGGCTTACGAGCAGTACTTC. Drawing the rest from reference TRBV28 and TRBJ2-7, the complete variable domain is DVKVTQSSRYLVKRTGEKVFLECVQDMDHENMFWYRQDPGLGLRLIYFSYDVKMKEKGDIPEGYSVSREKKERFSLILESASTNQTSMYLCASSLTGRAYEQYFGPGTRLTVT.

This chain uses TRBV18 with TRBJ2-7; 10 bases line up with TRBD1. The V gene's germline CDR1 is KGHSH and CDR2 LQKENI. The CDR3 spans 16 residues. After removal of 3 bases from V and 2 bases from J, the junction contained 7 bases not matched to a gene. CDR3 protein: CASSPIGTGDPYEQYF. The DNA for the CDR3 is TGTGCCAGCTCACCCATTGGGACAGGGGATCCCTACGAGCAGTACTTC.

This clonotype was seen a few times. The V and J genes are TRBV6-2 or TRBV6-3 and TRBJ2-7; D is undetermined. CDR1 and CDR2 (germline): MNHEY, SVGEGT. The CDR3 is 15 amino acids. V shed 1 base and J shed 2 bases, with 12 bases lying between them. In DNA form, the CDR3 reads TGTGCCAGCAGTTACTATATGGGGAATACCTACGAGCAGTACTTC. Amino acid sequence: CASSYYMGNTYEQYF.

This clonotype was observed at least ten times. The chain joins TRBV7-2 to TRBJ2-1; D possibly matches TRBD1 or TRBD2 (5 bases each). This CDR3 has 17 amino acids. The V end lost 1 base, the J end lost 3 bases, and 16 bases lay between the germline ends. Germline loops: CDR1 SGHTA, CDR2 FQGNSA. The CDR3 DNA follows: TGTGCCAGCAGCTTAGACCCGTGGGACCTATTCTACAATGAGCAGTTCTTC. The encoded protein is CASSLDPWDLFYNEQFF.

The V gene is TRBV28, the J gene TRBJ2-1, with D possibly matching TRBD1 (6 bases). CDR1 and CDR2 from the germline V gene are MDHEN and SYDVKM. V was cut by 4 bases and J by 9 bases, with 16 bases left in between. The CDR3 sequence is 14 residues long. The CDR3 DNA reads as TGTGCCAGCAGTTCAGGGGCTGAAGGGGGTGAGCAGTTCTTC. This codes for CASSSGAEGGEQFF.

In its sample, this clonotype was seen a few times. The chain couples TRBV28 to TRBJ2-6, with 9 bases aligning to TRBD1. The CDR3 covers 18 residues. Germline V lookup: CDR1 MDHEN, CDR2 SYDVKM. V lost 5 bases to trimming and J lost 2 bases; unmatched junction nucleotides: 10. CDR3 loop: CASSLHRDRDPGANVLTF. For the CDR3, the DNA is TGTGCCAGCAGTCTCCACCGGGACAGGGACCCTGGGGCCAACGTCCTGACTTTC.

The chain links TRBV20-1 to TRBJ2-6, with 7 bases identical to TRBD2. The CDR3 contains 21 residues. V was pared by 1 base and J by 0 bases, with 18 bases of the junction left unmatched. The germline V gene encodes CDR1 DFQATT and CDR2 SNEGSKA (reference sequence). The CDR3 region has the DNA TGCAGTGCTAGAGCCCCCCTAAGGAGAAAGGGAGGGTCCTCTGGGGCCAACGTCCTGACTTTC. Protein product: CSARAPLRRKGGSSGANVLTF.

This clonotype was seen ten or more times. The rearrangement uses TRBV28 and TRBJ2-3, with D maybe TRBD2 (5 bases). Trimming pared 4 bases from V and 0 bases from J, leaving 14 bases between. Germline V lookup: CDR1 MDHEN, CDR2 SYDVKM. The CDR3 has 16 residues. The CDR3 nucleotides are TGTGCCAGCAGTTCCCCGACAAGACTAAGCACAGATACGCAGTATTTT. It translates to CASSSPTRLSTDTQYF.

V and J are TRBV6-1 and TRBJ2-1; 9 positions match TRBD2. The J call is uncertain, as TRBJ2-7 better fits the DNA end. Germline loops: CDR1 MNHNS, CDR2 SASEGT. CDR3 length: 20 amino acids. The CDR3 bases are TGTGCCAGCAGCCCCTCTGGGGGGGTCCTAGCGGGGTACTCCTACAATGAGCAGTACTTC. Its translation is CASSPSGGVLAGYSYNEQYF.

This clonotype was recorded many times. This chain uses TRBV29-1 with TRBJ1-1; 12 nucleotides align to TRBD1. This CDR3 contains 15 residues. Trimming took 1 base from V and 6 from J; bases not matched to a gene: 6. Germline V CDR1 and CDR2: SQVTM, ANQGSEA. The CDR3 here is CSVEVGTGGRSEAFF. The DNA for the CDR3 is TGCAGCGTTGAAGTGGGGACAGGGGGCAGGTCTGAAGCTTTCTTT.

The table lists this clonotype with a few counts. CDR3 DNA: TGTGCCAGCATACTCGACAGGTCTCCCGGAGAGACCCAGTACTTC. Protein product: CASILDRSPGETQYF. The rearrangement links TRBV6-6 to TRBJ2-5, with a possible D match to TRBD1 (6 bases). Trimming stripped 7 bases from V and 4 bases from J, with 19 bases between. From germline, CDR1 is MNHNY and CDR2 SVGAGI (reference sequence). This CDR3 has 15 residues.

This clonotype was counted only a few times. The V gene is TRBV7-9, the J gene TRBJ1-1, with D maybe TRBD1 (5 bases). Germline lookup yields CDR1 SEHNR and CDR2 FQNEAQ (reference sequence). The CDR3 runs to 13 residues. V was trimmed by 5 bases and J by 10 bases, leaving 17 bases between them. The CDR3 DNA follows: TGTGCCAGCAGCCGACCGGGGCTGCCAGCAGCTTTCTTT. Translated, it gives CASSRPGLPAAFF.

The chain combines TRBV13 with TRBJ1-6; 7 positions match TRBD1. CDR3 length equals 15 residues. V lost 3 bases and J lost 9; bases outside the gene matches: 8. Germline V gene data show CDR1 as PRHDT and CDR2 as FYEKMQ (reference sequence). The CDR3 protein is CASSFGPGGSSPLHF. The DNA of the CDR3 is TGTGCCAGCAGCTTTGGGCCAGGGGGGAGTTCACCCCTCCACTTT.

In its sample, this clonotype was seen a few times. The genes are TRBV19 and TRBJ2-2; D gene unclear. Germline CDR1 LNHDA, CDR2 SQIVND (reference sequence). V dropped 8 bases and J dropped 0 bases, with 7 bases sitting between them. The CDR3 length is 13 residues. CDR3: CASADPNTGELFF. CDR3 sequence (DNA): TGTGCCAGTGCGGACCCGAACACCGGGGAGCTGTTTTTT.

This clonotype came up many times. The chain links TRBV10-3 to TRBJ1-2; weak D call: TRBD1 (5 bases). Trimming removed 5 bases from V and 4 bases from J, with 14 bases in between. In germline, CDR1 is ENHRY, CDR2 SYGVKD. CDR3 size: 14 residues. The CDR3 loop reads CAISTVTEFYGYTF. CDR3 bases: TGTGCCATCAGTACCGTGACAGAATTCTATGGCTACACCTTC.

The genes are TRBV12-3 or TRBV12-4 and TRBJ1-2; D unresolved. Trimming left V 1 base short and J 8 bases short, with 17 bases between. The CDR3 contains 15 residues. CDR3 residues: CASSLGGWGGRGYTF. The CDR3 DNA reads TGTGCCAGCAGTTTAGGAGGGTGGGGAGGTCGGGGCTACACCTTC.